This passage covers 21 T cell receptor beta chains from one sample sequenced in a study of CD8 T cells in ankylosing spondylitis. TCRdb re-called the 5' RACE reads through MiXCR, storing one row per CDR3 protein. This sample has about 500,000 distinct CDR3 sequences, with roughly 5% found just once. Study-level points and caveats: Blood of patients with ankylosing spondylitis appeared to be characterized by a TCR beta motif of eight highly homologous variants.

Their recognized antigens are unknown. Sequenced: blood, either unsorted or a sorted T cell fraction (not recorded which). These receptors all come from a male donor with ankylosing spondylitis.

DNA for the CDR3: TGTGCCAGCAGCTTAGCCCCCGGTGGGCTAGCGGGCCGTCAAGAGACCCAGTACTTC. It yields the protein CASSLAPGGLAGRQETQYF. This rearrangement joins TRBV7-2 to TRBJ2-5, with TRBD2 identical over 8 bases. The J segment lost 2 bases and the V segment lost 0 bases, leaving 14 bases of the junction unmatched. The CDR3 runs to 19 residues. The germline V gene has CDR1 SGHTA and CDR2 FQGNSA. Using reference TRBV7-2 and TRBJ2-5 for the parts outside the CDR3, the full variable domain is GAGVSQSPSNKVTEKGKDVELRCDPISGHTALYWYRQSLGQGLEFLIYFQGNSAPDKSGLPSDRFSAERTGGSVSTLTIQRTQQEDSAVYLCASSLAPGGLAGRQETQYFGPGTRLLVL.

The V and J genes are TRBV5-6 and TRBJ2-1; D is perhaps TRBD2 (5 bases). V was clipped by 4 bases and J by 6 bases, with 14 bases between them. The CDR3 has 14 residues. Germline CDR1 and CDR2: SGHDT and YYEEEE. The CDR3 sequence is CASSRGPSSNEQFF. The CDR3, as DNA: TGTGCCAGCAGCCGCGGGCCTAGCAGCAATGAGCAGTTCTTC.

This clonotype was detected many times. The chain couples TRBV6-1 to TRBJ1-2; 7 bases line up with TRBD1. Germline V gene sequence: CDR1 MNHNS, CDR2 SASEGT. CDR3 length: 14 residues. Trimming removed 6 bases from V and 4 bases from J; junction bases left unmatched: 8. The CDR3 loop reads CASRPTGVPYGYTF. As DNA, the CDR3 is TGTGCCAGCAGGCCAACAGGGGTCCCCTATGGCTACACCTTC.

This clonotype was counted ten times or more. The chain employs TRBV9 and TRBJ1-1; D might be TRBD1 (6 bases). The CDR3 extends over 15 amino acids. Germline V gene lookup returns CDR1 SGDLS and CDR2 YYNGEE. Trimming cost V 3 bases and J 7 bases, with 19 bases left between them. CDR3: CASSARPRGAGEAFF. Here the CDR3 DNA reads TGTGCCAGCAGCGCCAGGCCCCGGGGGGCTGGTGAAGCTTTCTTT.

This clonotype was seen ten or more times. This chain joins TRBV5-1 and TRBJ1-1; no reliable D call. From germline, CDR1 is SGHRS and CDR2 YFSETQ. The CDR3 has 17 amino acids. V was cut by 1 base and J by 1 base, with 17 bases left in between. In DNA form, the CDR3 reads TGCGCCAGCAGCTTGAGGGCTTTCAACTACGGGAACACTGAAGCTTTCTTT. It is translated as CASSLRAFNYGNTEAFF.

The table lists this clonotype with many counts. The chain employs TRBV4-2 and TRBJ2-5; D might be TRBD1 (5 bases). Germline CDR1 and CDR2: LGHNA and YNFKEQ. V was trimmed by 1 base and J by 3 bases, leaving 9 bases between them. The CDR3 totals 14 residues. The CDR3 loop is CASSQGPREETQYF. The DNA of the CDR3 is TGTGCCAGCAGCCAAGGCCCCAGGGAAGAGACCCAGTACTTC.

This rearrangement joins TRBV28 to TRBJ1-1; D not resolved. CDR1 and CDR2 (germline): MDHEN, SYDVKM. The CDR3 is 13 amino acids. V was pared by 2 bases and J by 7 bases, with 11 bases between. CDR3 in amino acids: CASSLLRYGEAFF. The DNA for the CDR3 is TGTGCCAGCAGTTTACTGAGGTACGGTGAAGCTTTCTTT.

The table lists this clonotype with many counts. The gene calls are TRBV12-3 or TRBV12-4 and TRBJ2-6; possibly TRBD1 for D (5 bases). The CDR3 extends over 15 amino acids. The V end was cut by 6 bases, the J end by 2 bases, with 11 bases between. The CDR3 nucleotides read TGTGCCAGCAGCCCTAGGGGCACTGGGGCCAACGTCCTGACTTTC. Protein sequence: CASSPRGTGANVLTF.

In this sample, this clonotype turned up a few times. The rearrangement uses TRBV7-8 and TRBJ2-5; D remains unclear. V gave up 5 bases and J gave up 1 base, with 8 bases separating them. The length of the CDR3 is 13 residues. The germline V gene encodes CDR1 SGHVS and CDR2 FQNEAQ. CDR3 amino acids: CASSHGPQETQYF. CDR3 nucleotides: TGTGCCAGCAGCCATGGACCCCAAGAGACCCAGTACTTC. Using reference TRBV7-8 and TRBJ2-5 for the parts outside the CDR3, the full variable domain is GAGVSQSPRYKVAKRGQDVALRCDPISGHVSLFWYQQALGQGPEFLTYFQNEAQLDKSGLPSDRFFAERPEGSVSTLKIQRTQQEDSAVYLCASSHGPQETQYFGPGTRLLVL.

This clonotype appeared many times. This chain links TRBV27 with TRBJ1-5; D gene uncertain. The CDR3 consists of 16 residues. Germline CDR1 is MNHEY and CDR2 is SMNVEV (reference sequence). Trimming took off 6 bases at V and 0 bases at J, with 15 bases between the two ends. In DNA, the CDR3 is TGTGCCAGCAGCTCATCCGGGAGATATAGCAATCAGCCCCAGCATTTT. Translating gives CASSSSGRYSNQPQHF.

CDR3 sequence (DNA): TGTGCCATCAGTGAGGGACAGGGGAGGGAGACCCAGTACTTC. Translating gives CAISEGQGRETQYF. V and J are TRBV10-3 and TRBJ2-5; 9 bases align to TRBD1. CDR3 length: 14 residues. The V gene's germline CDR1 is ENHRY and CDR2 SYGVKD. V lost 2 bases to trimming and J lost 5 bases; unmatched junction nucleotides: 3.

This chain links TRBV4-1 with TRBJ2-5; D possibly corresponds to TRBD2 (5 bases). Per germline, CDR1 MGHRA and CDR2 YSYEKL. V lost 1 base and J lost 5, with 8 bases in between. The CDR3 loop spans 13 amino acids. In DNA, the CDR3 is TGCGCCAGCAGCCAAGGAGGGCGGGAGACCCAGTACTTC. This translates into CASSQGGRETQYF.

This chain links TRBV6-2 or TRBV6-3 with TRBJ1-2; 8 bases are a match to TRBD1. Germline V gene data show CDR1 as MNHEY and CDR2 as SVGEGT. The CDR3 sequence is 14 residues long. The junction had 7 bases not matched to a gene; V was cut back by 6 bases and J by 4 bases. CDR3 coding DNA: TGTGCCAGCAGCCGACGGGACAGGCCCTATGGCTACACCTTC. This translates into CASSRRDRPYGYTF.

The DNA of the CDR3 is TGTGCCAGCAGCTTGAGACTAGCGGACAAGCAGTACTTC. Translation gives CASSLRLADKQYF. V is TRBV7-6 and J is TRBJ2-7; 9 bases align to TRBD2. Losses at the gene ends were 3 bases for V and 8 bases for J; bases not matched to a gene: 5. Germline CDR1 SGHVS, CDR2 FNYEAQ. The CDR3 is made up of 13 amino acids.

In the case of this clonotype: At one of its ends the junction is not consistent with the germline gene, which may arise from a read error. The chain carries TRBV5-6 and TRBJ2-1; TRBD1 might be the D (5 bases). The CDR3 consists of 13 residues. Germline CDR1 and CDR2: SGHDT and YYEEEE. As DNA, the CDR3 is TGTGCCATCAGCTTTTCAGCGTGGACAGAGCAGTTCTTC. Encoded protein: CAISFSAWTEQFF.

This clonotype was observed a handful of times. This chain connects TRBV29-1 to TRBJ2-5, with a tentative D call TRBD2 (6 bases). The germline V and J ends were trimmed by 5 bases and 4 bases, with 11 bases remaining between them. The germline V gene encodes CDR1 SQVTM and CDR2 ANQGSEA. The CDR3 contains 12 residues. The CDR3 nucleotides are TGCAGCGTTTCCCAGGGAGGAGAGACCCAGTACTTC. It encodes CSVSQGGETQYF.

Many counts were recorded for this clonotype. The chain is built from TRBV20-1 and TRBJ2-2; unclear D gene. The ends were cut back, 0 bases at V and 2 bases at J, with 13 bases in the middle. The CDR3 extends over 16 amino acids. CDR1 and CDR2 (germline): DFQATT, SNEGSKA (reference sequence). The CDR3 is CSARDPRNPNTGELFF. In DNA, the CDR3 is TGCAGTGCTAGAGATCCCCGGAACCCAAACACCGGGGAGCTGTTTTTT.

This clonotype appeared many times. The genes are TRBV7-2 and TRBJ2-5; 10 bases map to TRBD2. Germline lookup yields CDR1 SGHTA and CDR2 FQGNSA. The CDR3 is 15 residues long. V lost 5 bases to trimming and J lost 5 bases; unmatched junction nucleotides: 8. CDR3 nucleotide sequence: TGTGCCAGCAGCGCCCTAGCGGGAGTCTGGGAGACCCAGTACTTC. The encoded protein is CASSALAGVWETQYF.

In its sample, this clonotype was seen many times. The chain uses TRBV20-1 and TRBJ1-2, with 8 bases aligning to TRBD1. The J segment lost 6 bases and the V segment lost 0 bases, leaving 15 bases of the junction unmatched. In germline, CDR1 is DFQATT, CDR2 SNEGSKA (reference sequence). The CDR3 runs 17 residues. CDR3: CSARDFLTGGGWHGYTF. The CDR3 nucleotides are TGCAGTGCTAGAGATTTTTTAACAGGGGGTGGGTGGCATGGCTACACCTTC.

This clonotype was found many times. DNA for the CDR3: TGCAGCGGGGGAGGCGTGGGCCCTGAAGCTTTCTTT. Translated: CSGGGVGPEAFF. V is TRBV29-1 and J is TRBJ1-1; D is ambiguous. Germline assignment: CDR1 SQVTM and CDR2 ANQGSEA. The V end lost 7 bases, the J end lost 6 bases, and 15 bases lay between the germline ends. The CDR3 is 12 amino acids.

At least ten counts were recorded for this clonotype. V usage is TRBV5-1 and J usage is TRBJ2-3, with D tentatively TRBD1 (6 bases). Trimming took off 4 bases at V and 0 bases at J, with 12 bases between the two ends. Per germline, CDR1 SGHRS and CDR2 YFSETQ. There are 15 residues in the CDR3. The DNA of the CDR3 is TGCGCCAGCAGCGGAACAGGGTGGAGCACAGATACGCAGTATTTT. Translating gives CASSGTGWSTDTQYF.